A single sample is the source of the 22 T cell receptor beta chains below, sequenced in a study of cytomegalovirus exposure and HLA in healthy donors. PCR primers comprised 60 Vbeta and 13 Jbeta primers. The data were produced by immunoSEQ multiplex PCR, yet TCRdb's version contains in-frame clones alone and is incomplete. The data hold around 100,000 clones, with about 70% observed a single time. Sequencing was carried out using PBMCs. The receptor set was obtained from a man between 50 and 59 years old in good health and CMV-seropositive.

Only one count was recorded for this clone. The V and J genes are TRBV6-5 and TRBJ2-3, with TRBD2 identical over 8 bases. CDR3 size: 14 residues. With 10 bases clipped from V and 2 bases from J, the junction kept 8 bases outside the gene matches. The V gene's germline CDR1 is MNHEY and CDR2 SVGAGI. CDR3 bases: TGTGCCACGGGGGGGGGTGGGCACACAGATACGCAGTATTTT. It specifies CATGGGGHTDTQYF.

This chain connects TRBV15 to TRBJ2-2, with 8 bases lining up with TRBD2. The junction had 8 bases not matched to a gene; V was cut back by 5 bases and J by 0 bases. CDR1 and CDR2 (germline): LNHNV, YYDKDF (reference sequence). There are 17 residues in the CDR3. The CDR3 coding sequence is TGTGCCACCAGCGGCAGGGCGGGAGGCGCGAACACCGGGGAGCTGTTTTTT. This sequence encodes CATSGRAGGANTGELFF.

This clone was found once. CDR3 DNA: TGTGCCAGCAGCTTAGGTGGTAGCGCCAGCTACGAGCAGTACTTC. This sequence encodes CASSLGGSASYEQYF. The chain carries TRBV7-2 and TRBJ2-7; D perhaps matches TRBD2 (5 bases). This CDR3 comprises 15 residues. In germline, CDR1 is SGHTA, CDR2 FQGNSA. V gave up 1 base and J gave up 3 bases, with 13 bases separating them.

About this clone itself: A read error may account for a junction end that differs from germline. V is TRBV5-1 and J is TRBJ2-6; weak D call: TRBD1 (6 bases). The CDR3 length is 17 residues. CDR1 is SGHRS, CDR2 YFSETQ, per germline. CDR3 in amino acids: CASSRTEQGFGANGLTF. DNA for the CDR3: TGCGCCAGCAGCCGGACCGAACAGGGCTTTGGGGCCAACGGCCTGACTTTC.

V is TRBV6-5 and J is TRBJ2-7, with D possibly TRBD1 on 6 matching bases. Germline values: CDR1 MNHEY, CDR2 SVGAGI. CDR3 length: 15 residues. The ends were cut back, 6 bases at V and 2 bases at J, with 17 bases in the middle. The CDR3 DNA sequence: TGTGCCAGCAGAAATGCAAGGGACAACCCCTACGAGCAGTACTTC. Translation gives CASRNARDNPYEQYF.

This clone was counted ten times or more. The CDR3 nucleotides read TGTGCCAGCAGCCTAGTCCCGGGACAGGGGGCGGGTGGCTACACCTTC. Its translation is CASSLVPGQGAGGYTF. The chain is built from TRBV5-6 and TRBJ1-2; TRBD1 matches 12 bases. This CDR3 region has 16 residues. The ends lost 4 bases at V and 7 bases at J; junction bases unmatched: 11. CDR1 and CDR2 (germline): SGHDT, YYEEEE.

A few counts support this clone. The chain uses TRBV21-1 and TRBJ2-1; TRBD1 is the table's D call, not checked against the DNA. TRBV21-1 is listed as a pseudogene. The CDR3 contains 16 residues. The CDR3 coding sequence is TGTGCCAGCACCCCCGACAGGGGGAGAGGTGGCAATGAGCAGTTCTTC. Amino acids: CASTPDRGRGGNEQFF.

In its sample, this clone was seen a few times. The chain combines TRBV18 with TRBJ1-3; D unresolved. The germline V gene encodes CDR1 KGHSH and CDR2 LQKENI. V lost 3 bases and J lost 0, with 12 bases in between. The CDR3 is 16 residues long. The CDR3 DNA reads TGTGCCAGCTCACCCTCGCCGGGGAACTCTGGAAACACCATATATTTT. Translation: CASSPSPGNSGNTIYF.

V is TRBV7-7 and J is TRBJ2-5, with D perhaps TRBD1 (5 bases). The CDR3 consists of 18 residues. V was shortened by 5 bases and J by 2 bases, with 24 bases between the two germline ends. Germline CDR1 SSHAT, CDR2 FNYEAQ (reference sequence). CDR3 nucleotide sequence: TGTGCCAGCAGCCCGCGACAAGGGGCCCTATTTTTGCAAGAGACCCAGTACTTC. It is translated as CASSPRQGALFLQETQYF.

The gene calls are TRBV9 and TRBJ1-4; D is undetermined. Germline V gives CDR1 SGDLS, CDR2 YYNGEE. The CDR3 length is 15 residues. V lost 3 bases and J lost 7, with 16 bases in between. The CDR3 nucleotides read TGTGCCAGCAGCGCCACAGCCGGGGTGACTGAAAAACTGTTTTTT. This translates into CASSATAGVTEKLFF.

The CDR3 is CASTQGASGGRNTDTQYF. The CDR3 nucleotides are TGTGCCAGCACCCAGGGGGCTAGCGGGGGCCGTAACACAGATACGCAGTATTTT. The chain recombines TRBV11-1 with TRBJ2-3, with TRBD2 matching 10 bases. The junction had 15 bases not matched to a gene; V was cut back by 7 bases and J by 2 bases. Germline CDR1 and CDR2: SGHAT and FQDESV (reference sequence). The CDR3 runs 18 residues.

The chain employs TRBV15 and TRBJ2-1, with TRBD1 matching over 9 bases. The V gene end was trimmed by 5 bases and the J gene end by 7 bases; junction bases not matched to a gene: 6. The CDR3 has 14 amino acids. Germline V lookup: CDR1 LNHNV, CDR2 YYDKDF (reference sequence). CDR3 residues: CATSRDRASNEQFF. The DNA of the CDR3 is TGTGCCACCAGCCGGGACAGGGCAAGTAATGAGCAGTTCTTC.

V gene TRBV4-2 combines with J gene TRBJ1-3; D is uncertain. The CDR3 consists of 16 residues. CDR1 and CDR2 from the germline V gene are LGHNA and YNFKEQ. V shed 0 bases and J shed 2 bases, with 11 bases lying between them. The CDR3 protein is CASSQDEGFTGNTIYF. Written as DNA, the CDR3 is TGTGCCAGCAGCCAAGATGAGGGATTCACTGGAAACACCATATATTTT.

The chain recombines TRBV9 with TRBJ2-1; 8 nucleotides agree with TRBD1. V shed 0 bases, J shed 4 bases, and the junction held 9 bases outside the gene matches. This CDR3 contains 17 residues. Germline V gene lookup returns CDR1 SGDLS and CDR2 YYNGEE. The CDR3 spells CASSVGGGDRLYNEQFF. CDR3 in DNA: TGTGCCAGCAGCGTAGGAGGAGGGGACAGGCTGTACAATGAGCAGTTCTTC.

The chain links TRBV5-1 to TRBJ2-2, with D possibly being TRBD2 (5 bases). The CDR3 consists of 14 residues. From germline, CDR1 is SGHRS and CDR2 YFSETQ. V was pared by 0 bases and J by 8 bases, with 11 bases between. The CDR3 here is CASSLAGERGELFF. In nucleotides, the CDR3 is TGCGCCAGCAGCTTGGCCGGGGAACGGGGGGAGCTGTTTTTT.

DNA of the CDR3: TGTGCCAGCAGTGAAGCAGGGGCAGGGGCCGGCGGGGAGCTGTTTTTT. This translates into CASSEAGAGAGGELFF. The chain employs TRBV6-1 and TRBJ2-2; TRBD1 might be the D (6 bases). This CDR3 has 16 residues. Trimming left V 0 bases short and J 7 bases short, with 15 bases between. Germline V gene data show CDR1 as MNHNS and CDR2 as SASEGT.

This sequence joins TRBV25-1 and TRBJ1-2, with D tentatively TRBD1 (5 bases). Trimming pared 6 bases from V and 5 bases from J, leaving 10 bases between. CDR1 MGHDK and CDR2 SYGVNS come from the germline V gene. CDR3 length: 12 residues. The CDR3 protein is CASSGGRYGYTF. CDR3 coding DNA: TGTGCCAGCAGCGGGGGGAGGTATGGCTACACCTTC.

This clone has only a few counts. V is TRBV5-1 and J is TRBJ2-6; possibly TRBD2 for D (6 bases). The CDR3 runs to 18 residues. V lost 0 bases, J lost 1 base, and 14 bases lay in between. CDR1 SGHRS and CDR2 YFSETQ come from the germline V gene. The CDR3 protein is CASSLEGTGASGANVLTF. The DNA for the CDR3 is TGCGCCAGCAGCTTGGAAGGGACGGGAGCTTCTGGGGCCAACGTCCTGACTTTC.

The chain uses TRBV5-6 and TRBJ1-1; a weak D match, TRBD1 (5 bases). Germline-derived CDR1 and CDR2 are SGHDT and YYEEEE. V was shortened by 4 bases and J by 3 bases, with 16 bases between the two germline ends. The CDR3 is 15 residues long. The CDR3 spells CASSPGPGEDTEAFF. Here the CDR3 DNA reads TGTGCCAGCAGCCCCGGCCCGGGGGAGGACACTGAAGCTTTCTTT.

The chain links TRBV5-1 to TRBJ1-3; D unclear. There are 14 residues in the CDR3. Germline V lookup: CDR1 SGHRS, CDR2 YFSETQ. V shed 4 bases and J shed 1 base, with 9 bases lying between them. In nucleotides, the CDR3 is TGCGCCAGCAGCCCGGGATCTTCTGGAAACACCATATATTTT. Translation gives CASSPGSSGNTIYF.

The chain employs TRBV5-1 and TRBJ2-5, with TRBD2 matching over 15 bases. V lost 4 bases to trimming and J lost 4 bases; unmatched junction nucleotides: 14. Germline CDR1 reads SGHRS; CDR2 reads YFSETQ. The CDR3 contains 19 residues. This CDR3 is CASSPIPGLAGGFLETQYF. CDR3 in DNA: TGCGCCAGCAGCCCGATCCCGGGACTAGCGGGGGGTTTCTTAGAGACCCAGTACTTC.

The chain recombines TRBV6-1 with TRBJ2-3; D gene uncertain. Germline CDR1 MNHNS, CDR2 SASEGT. The CDR3 sequence is 12 residues long. The germline V and J ends were trimmed by 7 bases and 6 bases, with 11 bases remaining between them. This CDR3 is CASKIRGDTQYF. CDR3 nucleotide sequence: TGTGCCAGCAAGATTAGAGGCGATACGCAGTATTTT.